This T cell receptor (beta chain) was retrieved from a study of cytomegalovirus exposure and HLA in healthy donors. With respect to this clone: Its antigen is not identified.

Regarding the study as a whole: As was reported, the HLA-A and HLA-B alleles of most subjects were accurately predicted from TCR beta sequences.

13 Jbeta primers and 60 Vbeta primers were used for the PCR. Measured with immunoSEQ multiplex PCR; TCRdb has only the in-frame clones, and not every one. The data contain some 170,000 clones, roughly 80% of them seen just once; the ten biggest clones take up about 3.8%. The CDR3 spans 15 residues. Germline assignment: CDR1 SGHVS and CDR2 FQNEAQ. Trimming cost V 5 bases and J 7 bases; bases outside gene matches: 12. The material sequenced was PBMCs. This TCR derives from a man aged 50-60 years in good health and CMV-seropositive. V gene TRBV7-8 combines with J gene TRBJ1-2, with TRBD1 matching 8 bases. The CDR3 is CASSNRLDRGGGYTF. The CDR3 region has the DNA TGTGCCAGCAGCAACCGCCTCGACAGGGGCGGTGGCTACACCTTC.